The clone carrying this T cell receptor (beta chain) was counted ten times or more. The source of the sample is a study of T-cell reconstitution after alpha-beta-depleted transplantation in children. CDR3 length: 15 amino acids. V gave up 6 bases and J gave up 0 bases, with 15 bases separating them. Germline V gene sequence: CDR1 SQVTM, CDR2 ANQGSEA. As it was prepared, the TCRbeta library received unique molecular identifiers. TCRdb re-derived calls from the PCR reads in MiXCR, one entry per CDR3 protein. The repertoire holds some 180,000 distinct CDR3 sequences, with under 8.5% as singletons. The rearrangement links TRBV29-1 to TRBJ1-3; D ambiguous. This TCR derives from a boy younger than 10 with acute lymphoblastic leukemia, due to receive a stem cell transplant. The sample here was PBMCs, taken before TCRalphabeta/CD19-depleted stem cell transplant. Written as DNA, the CDR3 is TGCAGCGTGATCGGATTTGCGGTCTCTGGAAACACCATATATTTT. Residues: CSVIGFAVSGNTIYF.